This TCR beta chain derives from a study of T cells in Graves' hyperthyroidism and ophthalmopathy. Germline loops: CDR1 SEHNR, CDR2 FQNEAQ (reference sequence). The CDR3 consists of 13 residues. Study-level results: Blood samples included most of the expanded thyroid clonotypes exceeding 0.001.

About this clonotype: Its antigen is still unknown. Mismatch with germline at one junction end may stem from a read error.

RNA transcripts served as the template for amplifying TCR beta CDR3 regions. HTBI primers drove first-round RT-PCR of the TCR CDR3. Via MiXCR, TCRdb re-called the multiplex PCR reads, giving one row per CDR3 protein. The sample consists of approximately 330,000 distinct CDR3 sequences, roughly 13% of them appearing once. The TCR was taken from a middle-aged woman with Graves' ophthalmopathy. Sequencing was carried out using blood. The chain couples TRBV7-9 to TRBJ1-5; D possibly corresponds to TRBD1 (5 bases). CDR3: CAISFQGNQPQHF. DNA for the CDR3: TGTGCCATCAGCTTCCAGGGAAATCAGCCCCAGCATTTT.